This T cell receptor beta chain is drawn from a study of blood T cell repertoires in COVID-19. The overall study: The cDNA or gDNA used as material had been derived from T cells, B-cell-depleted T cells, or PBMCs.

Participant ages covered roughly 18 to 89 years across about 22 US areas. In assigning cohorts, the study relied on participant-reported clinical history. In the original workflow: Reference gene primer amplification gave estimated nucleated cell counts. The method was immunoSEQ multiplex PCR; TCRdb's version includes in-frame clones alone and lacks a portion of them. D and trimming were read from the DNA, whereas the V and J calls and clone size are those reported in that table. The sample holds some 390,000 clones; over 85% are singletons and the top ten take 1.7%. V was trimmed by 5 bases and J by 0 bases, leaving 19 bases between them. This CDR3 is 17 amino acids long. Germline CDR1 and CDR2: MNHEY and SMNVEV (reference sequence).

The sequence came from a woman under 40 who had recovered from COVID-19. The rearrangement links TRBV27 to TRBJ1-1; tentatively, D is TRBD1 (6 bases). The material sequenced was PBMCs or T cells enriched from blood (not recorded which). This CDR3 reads CASSLLPDSYLNTEAFF. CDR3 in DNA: TGTGCCAGCAGTCTTCTACCGGACAGTTATTTGAACACTGAAGCTTTCTTT.